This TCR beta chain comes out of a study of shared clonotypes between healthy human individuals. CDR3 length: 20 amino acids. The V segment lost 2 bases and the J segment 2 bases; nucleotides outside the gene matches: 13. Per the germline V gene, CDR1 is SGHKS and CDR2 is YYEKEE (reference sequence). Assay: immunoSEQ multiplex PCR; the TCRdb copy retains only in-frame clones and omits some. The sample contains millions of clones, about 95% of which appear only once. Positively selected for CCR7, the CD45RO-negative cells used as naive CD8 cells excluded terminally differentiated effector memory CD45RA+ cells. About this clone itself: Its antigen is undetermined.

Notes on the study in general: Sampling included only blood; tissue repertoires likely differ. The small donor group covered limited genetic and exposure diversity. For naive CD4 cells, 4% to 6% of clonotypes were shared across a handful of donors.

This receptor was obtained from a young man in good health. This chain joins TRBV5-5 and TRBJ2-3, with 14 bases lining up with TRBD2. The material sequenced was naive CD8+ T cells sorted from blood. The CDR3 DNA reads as TGTGCCAGCAGCTTTTCCGGGACTAGCGGGGGCACAGGCCTCACAGATACGCAGTATTTT. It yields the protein CASSFSGTSGGTGLTDTQYF.